The rows below give T cell receptor beta chains drawn from one sample of a study of cytomegalovirus exposure and HLA in healthy donors. Libraries were prepared by immunoSEQ multiplex PCR; TCRdb keeps only in-frame clonotypes and omits some of them. Counted here are some 180,000 clones, about four fifths occurring once; the ten biggest clones make up about 1.9%. What was sequenced was PBMCs. All receptors come from a woman aged 25 to 39 in good health and CMV-seronegative. Each CDR3 is given with its conserved first and last residue. Each record gives: CDR3 protein, V gene.

CDR3: CASRQGDNSPLHF
V: TRBV25-1

CDR3: CATSRDRADEAFF
V: TRBV15

CDR3: CASNPWEGGDSPLHF
V: TRBV6-1

CDR3: CASSPTGAPGYGYTF
V: TRBV5-6

CDR3: CASSIGRGAQETQYF
V: TRBV19

CDR3: CASSLGTGWRNTEAFF
V: TRBV5-4

CDR3: CASKPARTGELFF
V: TRBV6-5

CDR3: CATTLTRANYGYTF
V: TRBV2

CDR3: CASSLAPGSSNQPQHF
V: TRBV7-2

CDR3: CASSTISGQQNTGELFF
V: TRBV7-9

CDR3: CASSQDLYSPLHF
V: TRBV14

CDR3: CASSVDRGRRNQPQHF
V: TRBV19

CDR3: CASSRTGASSYEQYF
V: TRBV7-8

CDR3: CASSMDRAEKLFF
V: TRBV5-6

CDR3: CASSLAYRGEDNSPLHF
V: TRBV7-8

CDR3: CASSQAGGINEKLFF
V: TRBV4-3

CDR3: CASSEPGTGVNTIYF
V: TRBV25-1

CDR3: CSVEDAGPGGGHTF
V: TRBV29-1

CDR3: CSAGGGTGDLFTDTQYF
V: TRBV29-1

CDR3: CASTPGALAGVWSTDTQYF
V: TRBV7-9

CDR3: CASSVAPIDLMAGEKLFF
V: TRBV9

CDR3: CASSSGLNNQPQHF
V: TRBV5-1

CDR3: CAWRDRGDQPQHF
V: TRBV30

CDR3: CAWSITRLQGRIGTEAFF
V: TRBV30

CDR3: CASSDKRRGFIPTDTQYF
V: TRBV6-4

CDR3: CASSLRTGAYGYTF
V: TRBV5-1

CDR3: CASSSSAQSYEQYF
V: TRBV5-1

CDR3: CASSLEHSSYEQYF
V: TRBV5-1

CDR3: CASSRTSGGPASDTQYF
V: TRBV19

CDR3: CASSLGGGEVSYEQYF
V: TRBV7-2

CDR3: CASTLAGGTNTGELFF
V: TRBV5-1

CDR3: CASSQELTSGGRFQETQYF
V: TRBV4-3

CDR3: CASSFDGQGNTEAFF
V: TRBV9

CDR3: CSVVAGYNEQFF
V: TRBV29-1

CDR3: CASSQAWGQAHYGYTF
V: TRBV4-1

CDR3: CASSRTGYGYTF
V: TRBV19

CDR3: CAISEMAGVYNEQFF
V: TRBV10-3

CDR3: CASSLAVTGELFF
V: TRBV5-1

CDR3: CASSEFMSGVTNEKLFF
V: TRBV6-1

CDR3: CASSLRDTGELFF
V: TRBV7-3